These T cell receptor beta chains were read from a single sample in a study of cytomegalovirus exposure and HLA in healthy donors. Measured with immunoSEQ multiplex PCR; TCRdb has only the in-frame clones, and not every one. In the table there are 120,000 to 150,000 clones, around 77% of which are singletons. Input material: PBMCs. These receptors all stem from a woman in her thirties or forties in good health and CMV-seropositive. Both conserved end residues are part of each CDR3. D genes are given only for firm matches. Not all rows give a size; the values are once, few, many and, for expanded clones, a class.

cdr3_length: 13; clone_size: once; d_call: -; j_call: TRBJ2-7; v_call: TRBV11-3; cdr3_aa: CASSLGQTYEQYF; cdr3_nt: TGTGCCAGCAGCTTAGGACAAACCTACGAGCAGTACTTC
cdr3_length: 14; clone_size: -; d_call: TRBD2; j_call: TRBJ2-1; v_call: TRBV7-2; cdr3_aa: CASSPPGGANEQFF; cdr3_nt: TGTGCCAGCAGCCCGCCGGGGGGGGCGAATGAGCAGTTCTTC
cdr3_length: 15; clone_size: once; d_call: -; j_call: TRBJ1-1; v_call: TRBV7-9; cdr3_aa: CASSLATREDLAAFF; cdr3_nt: TGTGCCAGCAGCTTAGCGACTAGGGAAGATCTGGCTGCTTTCTTT
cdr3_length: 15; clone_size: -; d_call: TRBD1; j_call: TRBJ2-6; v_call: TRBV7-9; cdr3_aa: CASSDSDRGANVLTF; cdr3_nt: TGTGCCAGCAGCGATTCGGACAGGGGGGCCAACGTCCTGACTTTC
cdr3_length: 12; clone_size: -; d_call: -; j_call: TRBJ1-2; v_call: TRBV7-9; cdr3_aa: CSSSVDSYGYTF; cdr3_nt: TGTTCCAGCAGCGTCGACAGCTATGGCTACACCTTC
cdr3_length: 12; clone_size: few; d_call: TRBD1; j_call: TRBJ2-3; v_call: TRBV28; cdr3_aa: CASGQGADTQYF; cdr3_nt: TGTGCCAGCGGACAGGGTGCAGATACGCAGTATTTT
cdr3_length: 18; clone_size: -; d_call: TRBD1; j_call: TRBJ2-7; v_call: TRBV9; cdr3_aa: CASSSKPLRDRGLCEQYF; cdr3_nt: TGTGCCAGCAGCTCCAAGCCGCTCCGGGACAGGGGATTGTGCGAGCAGTACTTC
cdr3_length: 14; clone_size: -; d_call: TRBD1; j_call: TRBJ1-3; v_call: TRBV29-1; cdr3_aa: CSVEGQFSGNTIYF; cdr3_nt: TGCAGCGTTGAGGGACAGTTCTCTGGAAACACCATATATTTT
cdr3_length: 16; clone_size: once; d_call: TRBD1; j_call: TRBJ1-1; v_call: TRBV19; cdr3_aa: CASSTGQGRMNTEAFF; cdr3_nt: TGTGCCAGTAGTACCGGACAGGGGAGGATGAACACTGAAGCTTTCTTT
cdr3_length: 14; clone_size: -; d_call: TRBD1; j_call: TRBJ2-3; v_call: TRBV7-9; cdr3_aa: CASGDRGNADTQYF; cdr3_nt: TGTGCCAGCGGGGACAGGGGAAATGCGGATACGCAGTATTTT
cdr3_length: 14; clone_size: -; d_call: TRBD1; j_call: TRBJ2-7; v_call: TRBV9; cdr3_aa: CASSPRQGPYEQYF; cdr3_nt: TGTGCCAGCAGCCCGAGACAGGGCCCCTACGAGCAGTACTTC
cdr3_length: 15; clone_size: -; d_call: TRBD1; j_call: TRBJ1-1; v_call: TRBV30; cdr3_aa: CAWNRQGATNTEAFF; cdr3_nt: TGTGCCTGGAATAGACAGGGGGCGACGAACACTGAAGCTTTCTTT
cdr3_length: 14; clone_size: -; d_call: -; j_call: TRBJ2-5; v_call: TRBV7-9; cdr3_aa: CSSSSGQEKSTQYF; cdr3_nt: TGTTCCAGCAGCTCGGGACAAGAAAAGTCCACCCAGTACTTC
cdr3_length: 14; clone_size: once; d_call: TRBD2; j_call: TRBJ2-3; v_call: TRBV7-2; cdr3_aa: CASVRRGGRDTQYF; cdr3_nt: TGTGCCAGTGTCAGGCGGGGGGGGCGGGATACGCAGTATTTT
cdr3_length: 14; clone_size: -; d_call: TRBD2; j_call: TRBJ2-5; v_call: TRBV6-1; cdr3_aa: CASSAGGHQETQYF; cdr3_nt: TGTGCCAGCAGTGCGGGAGGCCATCAAGAGACCCAGTACTTC
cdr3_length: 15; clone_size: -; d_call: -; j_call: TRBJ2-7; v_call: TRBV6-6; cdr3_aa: CASSYPGISLLEQYF; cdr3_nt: TGTGCCAGCAGCTACCCCGGGATCTCCCTCCTGGAGCAGTACTTC
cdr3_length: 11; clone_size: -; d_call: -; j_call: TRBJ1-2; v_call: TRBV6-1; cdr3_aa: CASSAVYGYTF; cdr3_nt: TGTGCCAGCAGTGCAGTCTATGGCTACACCTTC
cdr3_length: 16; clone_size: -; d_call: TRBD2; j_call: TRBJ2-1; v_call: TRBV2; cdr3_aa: CASSGPSGGPWDEQFF; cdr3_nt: TGTGCCAGCAGTGGGCCTAGCGGGGGCCCATGGGATGAGCAGTTCTTC
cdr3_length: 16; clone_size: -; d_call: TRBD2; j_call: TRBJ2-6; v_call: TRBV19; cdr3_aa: CASSPRGGSGANVLTF; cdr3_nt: TGTGCCAGTAGTCCCCGGGGGGGCTCTGGGGCCAACGTCCTGACTTTC
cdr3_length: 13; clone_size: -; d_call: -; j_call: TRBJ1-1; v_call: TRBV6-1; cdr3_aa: CASRALGNTEAFF; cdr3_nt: TGTGCCAGCAGGGCTCTAGGGAACACTGAAGCTTTCTTT
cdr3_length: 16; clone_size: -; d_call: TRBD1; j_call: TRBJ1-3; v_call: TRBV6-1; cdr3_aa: CASSKGQGASGNTIYF; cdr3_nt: TGTGCCAGCAGTAAAGGACAGGGAGCCTCTGGAAACACCATATATTTT
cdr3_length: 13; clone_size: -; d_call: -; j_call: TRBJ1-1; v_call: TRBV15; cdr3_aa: CATRGDMNTEAFF; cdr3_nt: TGTGCCACCAGGGGGGACATGAACACTGAAGCTTTCTTT
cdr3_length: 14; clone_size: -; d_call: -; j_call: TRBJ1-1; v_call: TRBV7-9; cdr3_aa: CASSLEGMNTEAFF; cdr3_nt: TGTGCCAGCAGCTTAGAGGGGATGAACACTGAAGCTTTCTTT
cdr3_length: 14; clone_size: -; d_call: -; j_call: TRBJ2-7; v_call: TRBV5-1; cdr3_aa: CASSRGLVSYEQYF; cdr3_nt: TGCGCCAGCAGTCGTGGACTTGTATCCTACGAGCAGTACTTC
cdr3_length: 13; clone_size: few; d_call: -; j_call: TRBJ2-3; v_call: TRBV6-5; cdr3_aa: CASSVPGTDTQYF; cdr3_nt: TGTGCCAGCAGTGTCCCGGGGACAGATACGCAGTATTTT
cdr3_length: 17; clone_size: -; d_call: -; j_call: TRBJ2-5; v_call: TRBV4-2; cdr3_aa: CASSQPEKGAGFETQYF; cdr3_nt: TGTGCCAGCAGCCAACCCGAGAAGGGTGCGGGGTTTGAGACCCAGTACTTC
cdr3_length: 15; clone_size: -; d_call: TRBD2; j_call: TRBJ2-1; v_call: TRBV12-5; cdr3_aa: CASGLGGLAGNEQFF; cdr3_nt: TGTGCTAGTGGTTTGGGCGGACTAGCGGGGAATGAGCAGTTCTTC
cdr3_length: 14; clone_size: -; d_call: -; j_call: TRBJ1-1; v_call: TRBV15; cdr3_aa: CATSRGGRTPEAFF; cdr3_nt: TGTGCCACCAGCAGGGGGGGGAGGACCCCAGAAGCTTTCTTT
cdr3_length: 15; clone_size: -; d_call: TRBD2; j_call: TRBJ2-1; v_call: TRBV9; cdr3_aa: CASSSHGTSFFEQFF; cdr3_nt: TGTGCCAGCAGCTCCCACGGGACTAGTTTCTTTGAGCAGTTCTTC
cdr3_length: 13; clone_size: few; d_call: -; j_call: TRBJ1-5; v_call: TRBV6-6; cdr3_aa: CASRPGINQPQHF; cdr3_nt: TGTGCCAGCAGACCGGGAATAAATCAGCCCCAGCATTTT
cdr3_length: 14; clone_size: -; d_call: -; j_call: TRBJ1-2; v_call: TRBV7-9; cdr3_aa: CASSLVAGAMGYTF; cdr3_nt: TGTGCCAGCAGCTTAGTTGCAGGGGCCATGGGCTACACCTTC
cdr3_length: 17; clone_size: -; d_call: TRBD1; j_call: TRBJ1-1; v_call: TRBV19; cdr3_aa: CASSTLNPGQGSAEAFF; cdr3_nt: TGTGCCAGTAGTACCCTCAACCCCGGACAGGGTAGCGCTGAAGCTTTCTTT